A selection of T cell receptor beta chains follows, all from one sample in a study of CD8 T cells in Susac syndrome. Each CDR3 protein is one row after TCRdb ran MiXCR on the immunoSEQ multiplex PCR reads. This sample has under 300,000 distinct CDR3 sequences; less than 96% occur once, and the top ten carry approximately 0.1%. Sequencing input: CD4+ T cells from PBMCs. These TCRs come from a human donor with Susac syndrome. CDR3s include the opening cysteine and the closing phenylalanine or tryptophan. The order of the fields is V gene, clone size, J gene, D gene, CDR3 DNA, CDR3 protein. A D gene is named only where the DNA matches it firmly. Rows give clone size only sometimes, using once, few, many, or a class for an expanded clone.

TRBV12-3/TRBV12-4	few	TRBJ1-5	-	TGTGCCAGCAGTTCCTCGGGTAGCAATCAGCCCCAGCATTTT	CASSSSGSNQPQHF
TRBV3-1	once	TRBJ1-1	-	TGTGCCAGCAGCCAGGGCACCGGGACCTCGAACACTGAAGCTTTCTTT	CASSQGTGTSNTEAFF
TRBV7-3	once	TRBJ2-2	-	TGTGCCAGCTCGGGCCAGACTACCGGGGAGCTGTTTTTT	CASSGQTTGELFF
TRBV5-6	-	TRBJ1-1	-	TGTGCCAGCAGCTTCGGACCCTGGCGTGATTATGAAGCTTTCTTT	CASSFGPWRDYEAFF
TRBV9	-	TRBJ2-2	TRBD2	TGTGCCAGCAGCGCCTTACTAGCGGGGAACACCGGGGAGCTGTTTTTT	CASSALLAGNTGELFF
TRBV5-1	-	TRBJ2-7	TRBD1	TGCGCCAGCAGCACGACCGGGACAGGGGACGAGCAGTACTTC	CASSTTGTGDEQYF
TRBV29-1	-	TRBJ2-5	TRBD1	TGCAGCGTTTCCCGGGACAGGGGGCACCGGCTAACTCTGCCTCAGGGGACCCAGTACTTC	CSVSRDRGHRLTLPQGTQYF
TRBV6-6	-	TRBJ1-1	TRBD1	TGTGCCAGCAGTGACCAGGGCAGGGGGGTCTTTGAAGCTTTCTTT	CASSDQGRGVFEAFF
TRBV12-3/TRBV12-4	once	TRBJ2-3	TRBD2	TGTGCCAGCAGTACACTAGCGGGAGTCTTTTATTTT	CASSTLAGVFYF
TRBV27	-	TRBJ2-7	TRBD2	TGTGCCAGCAGCCCCTTGTCTAGCGGGACGGGCGAGCAGTACTTC	CASSPLSSGTGEQYF
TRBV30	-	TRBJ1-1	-	TGTGCCTGGGGGGGGACGAACACTGAAGCTTTCTTT	CAWGGTNTEAFF
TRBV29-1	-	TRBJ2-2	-	TGCAGCGCCGGGACCCTTAACGGCGGGGAGCTGTTTTTT	CSAGTLNGGELFF
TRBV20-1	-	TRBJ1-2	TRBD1	TGCAGTGCTACTGAAGGGGGCAGGAGGGGCTACACCTTC	CSATEGGRRGYTF
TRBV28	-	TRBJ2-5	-	TGTGCCAGCAGTCCCCCCCCGGTGGGGGAGACCCAGTACTTC	CASSPPPVGETQYF
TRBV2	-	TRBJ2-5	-	TGTGCCAGCAGGTTGCGGGCGGGACAAGAGACCCAGTACTTC	CASRLRAGQETQYF
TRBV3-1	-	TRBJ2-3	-	TGTGCCAGCAGCCACCTATCGGGAGATACGCAGTATTTT	CASSHLSGDTQYF
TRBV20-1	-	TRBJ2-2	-	TGCAGTGCTAGAAGTGGGAGCAACACCGGGGAGCTGTTTTTT	CSARSGSNTGELFF
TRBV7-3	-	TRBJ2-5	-	TGTGCCAGCCGGGGGGCGGATGTGCAGGGGAGGGATGAGACCCAGTACTTC	CASRGADVQGRDETQYF
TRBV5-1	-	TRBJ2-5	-	TGCGCCAGCCGCTATTCCCGAGAGACCCAGTACTTC	CASRYSRETQYF